These 23 T cell receptor beta chains came from one sample sequenced in a study of early T cells in non-severe SARS-CoV-2 infection. A single record per CDR3 protein comes from TCRdb applying MiXCR to the 5' RACE reads. The table shows under 100,000 distinct CDR3 sequences, with around 13% occurring only once. The sequenced sample was whole blood. Receptors originate from an adult who was a healthcare worker with PCR-confirmed SARS-CoV-2 infection or an uninfected control (not recorded which).

This clonotype was seen only a few times. The chain combines TRBV4-3 with TRBJ2-3; 10 bases map to TRBD2. The V gene end was trimmed by 0 bases and the J gene end by 7 bases; junction bases not matched to a gene: 7. Germline loops: CDR1 LGHNA, CDR2 YSLEER. This CDR3 spans 16 amino acids. The CDR3 sequence: CASSQDSAGGPNTQYF. The CDR3 DNA reads TGCGCCAGCAGCCAAGACTCAGCGGGGGGGCCGAATACGCAGTATTTT.

This clonotype was seen a few times. J is TRBJ2-7 and V is TRBV6-1; 11 bases map to TRBD2. The CDR3 has 13 residues. Trimming removed 8 bases from V and 4 bases from J; junction bases left unmatched: 4. Germline loops: CDR1 MNHNS, CDR2 SASEGT. In DNA form, the CDR3 reads TGTGCCAGCCTGACTAGCGGGGCATACGAGCAGTACTTC. It codes for CASLTSGAYEQYF.

This clonotype was recorded many times. This sequence joins TRBV7-8 and TRBJ1-1; 7 nucleotides agree with TRBD1. CDR1 and CDR2 from the germline V gene are SGHVS and FQNEAQ. V lost 2 bases, J lost 4 bases, and 7 bases stayed unmatched. The CDR3 sequence is 15 residues long. This CDR3 reads CASSLPGQMATEAFF. In nucleotides, the CDR3 is TGTGCCAGCAGCTTACCGGGACAGATGGCCACTGAAGCTTTCTTT.

The table lists this clonotype with many counts. The CDR3 bases are TGTGCCAGCAGAGGACGGGCCCTGGGGGGCTACACCTTC. This translates into CASRGRALGGYTF. The chain employs TRBV6-2 or TRBV6-3 and TRBJ1-2; D not resolved. The V gene lost 6 bases and the J gene lost 8 bases, with 16 bases spanning the gap. CDR3 length: 13 amino acids. In germline, CDR1 is MNHEY, CDR2 SVGEGT.

The chain is built from TRBV7-2 and TRBJ2-1; D remains ambiguous. The CDR3 totals 15 residues. Looked up from germline, CDR1 is SGHTA and CDR2 is FQGNSA. Between the trimmed V and J ends, which lost 1 base and 6 bases, there was a span of 13 bases. The CDR3 reads CASSLVGFRGNEQFF. In DNA form, the CDR3 reads TGTGCCAGCAGCTTAGTTGGCTTTCGCGGCAATGAGCAGTTCTTC.

This clonotype came up a few times. The chain is built from TRBV7-2 and TRBJ2-5, with 9 bases matching TRBD2. Trimming cost V 5 bases and J 3 bases; bases outside gene matches: 4. This CDR3 has 14 amino acids. Germline V gene lookup returns CDR1 SGHTA and CDR2 FQGNSA. In DNA, the CDR3 is TGTGCCAGCAGCGTAAGCGGGGGGAAAGAGACCCAGTACTTC. Protein sequence: CASSVSGGKETQYF. The whole variable domain, filled in from reference TRBV7-2 and TRBJ2-5, reads GAGVSQSPSNKVTEKGKDVELRCDPISGHTALYWYRQSLGQGLEFLIYFQGNSAPDKSGLPSDRFSAERTGGSVSTLTIQRTQQEDSAVYLCASSVSGGKETQYFGPGTRLLVL.

There are a few counts of this clonotype. This chain connects TRBV25-1 to TRBJ1-2; D possibly corresponds to TRBD1 (5 bases). From germline, CDR1 is MGHDK and CDR2 SYGVNS. Trimming shortened V by 5 bases and J by 5 bases, and 9 bases separated the two germline ends. The CDR3 covers 12 residues. The CDR3 region is CASSSQGYGYTF. Here the CDR3 DNA reads TGTGCCAGCAGTAGCCAGGGTTATGGCTACACCTTC.

This clonotype was detected only a few times. The V call is TRBV6-5, the J call TRBJ2-1; 8 nucleotides match TRBD2. The V gene end was trimmed by 5 bases and the J gene end by 10 bases; junction bases not matched to a gene: 16. CDR3 size: 16 residues. Germline V gene data show CDR1 as MNHEY and CDR2 as SVGAGI. The CDR3 is CASSAGGTSVIQEQFF. CDR3 coding DNA: TGTGCCAGCAGTGCTGGGGGGACTAGTGTAATCCAGGAGCAGTTCTTC.

This clonotype was counted a few times. This chain connects TRBV9 to TRBJ1-1, with no clear D. The CDR3 spans 13 residues. The V end lost 0 bases, the J end lost 0 bases, and 3 bases lay between the germline ends. Per germline, CDR1 SGDLS and CDR2 YYNGEE. The CDR3 loop reads CASSVALNTEAFF. The CDR3, as DNA: TGTGCCAGCAGCGTAGCTCTGAACACTGAAGCTTTCTTT.

This clonotype has a count of ten or more. J is TRBJ2-6 and V is TRBV20-1, with D possibly TRBD2 on 5 matching bases. This CDR3 is 15 amino acids long. CDR1 DFQATT and CDR2 SNEGSKA come from the germline V gene (reference sequence). Trimming pared 4 bases from V and 0 bases from J, leaving 10 bases between. The CDR3 DNA sequence: TGCAGTGCTATTGGACGGGGCTCTGGGGCCAACGTCCTGACTTTC. This encodes CSAIGRGSGANVLTF.

This clonotype occurred many times. The rearrangement links TRBV6-6 to TRBJ1-3; 8 bases match TRBD1. V trimming: 2 bases; J trimming: 3 bases; junction bases outside the gene matches: 3. The germline CDR1 and CDR2 sequences are MNHNY and SVGAGI (reference sequence). This CDR3 comprises 15 residues. The CDR3 bases are TGTGCCAGCAGTTACGGGGGACAGGTTGGAAACACCATATATTTT. Protein product: CASSYGGQVGNTIYF.

This clonotype occurred many times. The V gene is TRBV6-5, the J gene TRBJ2-1; no clear D. The CDR3 has 11 residues. Trimming shortened V by 4 bases and J by 7 bases, and 5 bases separated the two germline ends. CDR1 MNHEY and CDR2 SVGAGI come from the germline V gene. The CDR3 DNA follows: TGTGCCAGCAGTTCAGGAAATGAGCAGTTCTTC. As protein: CASSSGNEQFF.

Many counts were recorded for this clonotype. V is TRBV6-2 or TRBV6-3 and J is TRBJ1-2; no clear D gene. This CDR3 region has 14 residues. Germline CDR1 is MNHEY and CDR2 is SVGEGT. The germline V and J ends were trimmed by 6 bases and 3 bases, with 14 bases remaining between them. The CDR3 DNA is TGTGCCAGCAGGGACCGCGCCTCGCACTATGGCTACACCTTC. The encoded protein is CASRDRASHYGYTF.

This rearrangement joins TRBV7-2 to TRBJ1-5; D not resolved. The CDR3 totals 15 residues. CDR1 SGHTA and CDR2 FQGNSA come from the germline V gene. The V end was cut by 2 bases, the J end by 9 bases, with 17 bases between. The CDR3 DNA reads as TGTGCCAGCAGCTTATCCTCGGCTCCCCGTTGGCCCCAGCATTTT. Translation: CASSLSSAPRWPQHF.

This clonotype was seen a handful of times. The genes are TRBV7-2 and TRBJ2-7; D unclear. The germline gives CDR1 SGHTA, CDR2 FQGNSA. V dropped 4 bases and J dropped 0 bases, with 4 bases sitting between them. CDR3 length: 12 amino acids. This CDR3 is CASSWSSYEQYF. CDR3 bases: TGTGCCAGCAGCTGGTCCTCCTACGAGCAGTACTTC.

The chain employs TRBV12-3 or TRBV12-4 and TRBJ2-5; tentatively, D is TRBD2 (6 bases). The CDR3 contains 16 residues. V was pared by 7 bases and J by 1 base, with 19 bases between. The CDR3 nucleotides are TGTGCCAGCACCCCTCCGGGTGGTAGCGGCCAAGAGACCCAGTACTTC. This encodes CASTPPGGSGQETQYF.

This clonotype was counted a few times. The V and J genes are TRBV2 and TRBJ2-1; 11 bases fit TRBD2. The V and J ends lost 3 bases and 12 bases, in that order; junction bases with no gene match: 4. From germline, CDR1 is SNHLY and CDR2 FYNNEI. The CDR3 consists of 13 residues. Here the CDR3 reads CASSEASGGRQFF. CDR3 coding DNA: TGTGCCAGCAGTGAGGCTAGCGGGGGGAGGCAGTTCTTC.

The CDR3 reads CASSSQAPPTDTQYF. The CDR3 DNA follows: TGTGCCAGCAGCTCCCAAGCCCCTCCCACAGATACGCAGTATTTT. J is TRBJ2-3 and V is TRBV11-2; D ambiguous. Germline V gene data show CDR1 as SGHAT and CDR2 as FQNNGV. The CDR3 consists of 15 residues. V gave up 4 bases and J gave up 2 bases, with 13 bases separating them. Drawing the rest from reference TRBV11-2 and TRBJ2-3, the complete variable domain is EAGVAQSPRYKIIEKRQSVAFWCNPISGHATLYWYQQILGQGPKLLIQFQNNGVVDDSQLPKDRFSAERLKGVDSTLKIQPAKLEDSAVYLCASSSQAPPTDTQYFGPGTRLTVL.

This clonotype was found many times. The V and J genes are TRBV3-1 and TRBJ2-5; no definite D call. The germline V and J ends were trimmed by 7 bases and 4 bases, with 7 bases remaining between them. CDR1 is LGHDT and CDR2 is YNNKEL in the germline V gene (reference sequence). The CDR3 sequence is 11 residues long. CDR3 sequence reads: CASTSLETQYF. The DNA of the CDR3 is TGTGCCAGCACCTCCCTAGAGACCCAGTACTTC.

Note on this clonotype: This clone may be a read error of a much larger clone one base away. The chain combines TRBV12-3 or TRBV12-4 with TRBJ2-2; D perhaps matches TRBD1 (5 bases). V dropped 6 bases and J dropped 2 bases, with 10 bases sitting between them. This CDR3 has 14 amino acids. The CDR3 DNA follows: TGTGCCAGCAGCGAAGACAGAAACACCGGGGAGCTGTTTTTT. Protein product: CASSEDRNTGELFF.

This clonotype was picked up many times. V and J are TRBV20-1 and TRBJ1-2; 8 nucleotides align to TRBD1. Germline trimming cut 3 bases from V and 6 bases from J; bases unmatched to any gene: 3. The CDR3 is made up of 12 amino acids. Germline V CDR1 and CDR2: DFQATT, SNEGSKA (reference sequence). The CDR3 here is CSARQGAHGYTF. CDR3 coding DNA: TGCAGTGCTAGGCAGGGGGCGCATGGCTACACCTTC.

The chain employs TRBV7-9 and TRBJ2-3; the D is unclear. Trimming removed 1 base at V and 4 bases at J, with 3 bases between. CDR1 and CDR2 from the germline V gene are SEHNR and FQNEAQ (reference sequence). The CDR3 is made up of 12 amino acids. The CDR3 coding sequence is TGTGCCAGCAGCTTAGGTCCAGATACGCAGTATTTT. Translating it yields CASSLGPDTQYF. Full variable domain (remainder filled in from reference TRBV7-9 and TRBJ2-3): DTGVSQNPRHKITKRGQNVTFRCDPISEHNRLYWYRQTLGQGPEFLTYFQNEAQLEKSRLLSDRFSAERPKGSFSTLEIQRTEQGDSAMYLCASSLGPDTQYFGPGTRLTVL.

This clonotype showed up just a few times. The chain joins TRBV5-6 to TRBJ2-2; D remains ambiguous. The CDR3 has 14 amino acids. Trimming removed 3 bases from V and 5 bases from J, with 11 bases in between. CDR1 is SGHDT and CDR2 is YYEEEE in the germline V gene. CDR3 bases: TGTGCCAGCAGCTCCCGGACGCTAACCGGGGAGCTGTTTTTT. Its translation: CASSSRTLTGELFF.